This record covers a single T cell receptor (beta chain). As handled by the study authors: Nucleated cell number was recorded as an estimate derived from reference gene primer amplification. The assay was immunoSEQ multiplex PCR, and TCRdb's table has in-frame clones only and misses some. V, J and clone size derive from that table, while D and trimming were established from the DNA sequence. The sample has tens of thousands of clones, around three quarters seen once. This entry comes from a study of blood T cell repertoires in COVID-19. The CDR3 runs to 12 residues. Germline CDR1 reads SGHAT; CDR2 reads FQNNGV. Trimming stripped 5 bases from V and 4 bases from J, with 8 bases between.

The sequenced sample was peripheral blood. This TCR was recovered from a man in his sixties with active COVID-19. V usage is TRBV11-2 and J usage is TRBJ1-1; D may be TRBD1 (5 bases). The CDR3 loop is CASSGGVTEAFF. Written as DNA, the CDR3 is TGTGCCAGCAGCGGAGGGGTCACTGAAGCTTTCTTT.